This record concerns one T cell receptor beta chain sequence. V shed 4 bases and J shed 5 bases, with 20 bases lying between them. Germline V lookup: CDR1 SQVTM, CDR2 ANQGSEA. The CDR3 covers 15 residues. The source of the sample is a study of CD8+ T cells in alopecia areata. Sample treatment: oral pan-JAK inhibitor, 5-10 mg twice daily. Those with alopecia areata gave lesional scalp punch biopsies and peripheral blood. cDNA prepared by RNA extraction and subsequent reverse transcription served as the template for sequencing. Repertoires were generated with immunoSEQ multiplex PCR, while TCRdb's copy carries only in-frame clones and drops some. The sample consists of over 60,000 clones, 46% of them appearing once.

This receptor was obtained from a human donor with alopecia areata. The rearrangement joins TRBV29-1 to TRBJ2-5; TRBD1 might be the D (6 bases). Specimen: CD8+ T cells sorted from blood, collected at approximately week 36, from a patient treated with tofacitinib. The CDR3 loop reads CSVVGTGGTGETQYF. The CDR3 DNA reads TGCAGCGTTGTTGGGACGGGCGGTACAGGGGAGACCCAGTACTTC.